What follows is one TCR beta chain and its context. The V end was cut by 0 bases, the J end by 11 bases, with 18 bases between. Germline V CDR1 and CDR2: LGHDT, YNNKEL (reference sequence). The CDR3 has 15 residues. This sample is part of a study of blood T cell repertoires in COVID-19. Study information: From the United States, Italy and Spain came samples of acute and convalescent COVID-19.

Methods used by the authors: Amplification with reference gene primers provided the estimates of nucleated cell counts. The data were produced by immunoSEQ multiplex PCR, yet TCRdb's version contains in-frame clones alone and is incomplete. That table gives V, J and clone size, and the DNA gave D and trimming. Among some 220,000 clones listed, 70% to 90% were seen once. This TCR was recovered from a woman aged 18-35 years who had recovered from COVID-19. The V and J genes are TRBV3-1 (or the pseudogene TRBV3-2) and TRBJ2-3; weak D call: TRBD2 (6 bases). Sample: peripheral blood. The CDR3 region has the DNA TGTGCCAGCAGCCAAGAGGGGACTGCGCGCCCCTGGCAGTATTTT. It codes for CASSQEGTARPWQYF.